This T cell receptor beta chain stems from a study of graft-versus-host responses after intestinal transplantation. Study-level information: Recipients across the board were started on anti-thymocyte globulin induction, then kept on tacrolimus and steroids for around three years.

Overall study results and limits: GvH clones were identified in recipient marrow, with some first appearing in ileum or blood.

For this clone: Its target is not known.

Method: immunoSEQ multiplex PCR; TCRdb's copy keeps in-frame clones and lacks some. The data hold 80,000 to 95,000 clones, with about 93% observed a single time. The clonotype comes from a human donor who received an intestinal transplant. Material: unstimulated CD8+ T cells sorted from spleen or lymph node cells, obtained before intestinal transplant.

The CDR3 region is CSVMAGQGINGYTF. CDR3 nucleotides: TGCAGCGTCATGGCCGGACAGGGGATAAATGGCTACACCTTC. The chain couples TRBV29-1 to TRBJ1-2; 9 nucleotides match TRBD1. The ends lost 6 bases at V and 6 bases at J; junction bases unmatched: 11. Germline lookup yields CDR1 SQVTM and CDR2 ANQGSEA. This CDR3 region has 14 residues.